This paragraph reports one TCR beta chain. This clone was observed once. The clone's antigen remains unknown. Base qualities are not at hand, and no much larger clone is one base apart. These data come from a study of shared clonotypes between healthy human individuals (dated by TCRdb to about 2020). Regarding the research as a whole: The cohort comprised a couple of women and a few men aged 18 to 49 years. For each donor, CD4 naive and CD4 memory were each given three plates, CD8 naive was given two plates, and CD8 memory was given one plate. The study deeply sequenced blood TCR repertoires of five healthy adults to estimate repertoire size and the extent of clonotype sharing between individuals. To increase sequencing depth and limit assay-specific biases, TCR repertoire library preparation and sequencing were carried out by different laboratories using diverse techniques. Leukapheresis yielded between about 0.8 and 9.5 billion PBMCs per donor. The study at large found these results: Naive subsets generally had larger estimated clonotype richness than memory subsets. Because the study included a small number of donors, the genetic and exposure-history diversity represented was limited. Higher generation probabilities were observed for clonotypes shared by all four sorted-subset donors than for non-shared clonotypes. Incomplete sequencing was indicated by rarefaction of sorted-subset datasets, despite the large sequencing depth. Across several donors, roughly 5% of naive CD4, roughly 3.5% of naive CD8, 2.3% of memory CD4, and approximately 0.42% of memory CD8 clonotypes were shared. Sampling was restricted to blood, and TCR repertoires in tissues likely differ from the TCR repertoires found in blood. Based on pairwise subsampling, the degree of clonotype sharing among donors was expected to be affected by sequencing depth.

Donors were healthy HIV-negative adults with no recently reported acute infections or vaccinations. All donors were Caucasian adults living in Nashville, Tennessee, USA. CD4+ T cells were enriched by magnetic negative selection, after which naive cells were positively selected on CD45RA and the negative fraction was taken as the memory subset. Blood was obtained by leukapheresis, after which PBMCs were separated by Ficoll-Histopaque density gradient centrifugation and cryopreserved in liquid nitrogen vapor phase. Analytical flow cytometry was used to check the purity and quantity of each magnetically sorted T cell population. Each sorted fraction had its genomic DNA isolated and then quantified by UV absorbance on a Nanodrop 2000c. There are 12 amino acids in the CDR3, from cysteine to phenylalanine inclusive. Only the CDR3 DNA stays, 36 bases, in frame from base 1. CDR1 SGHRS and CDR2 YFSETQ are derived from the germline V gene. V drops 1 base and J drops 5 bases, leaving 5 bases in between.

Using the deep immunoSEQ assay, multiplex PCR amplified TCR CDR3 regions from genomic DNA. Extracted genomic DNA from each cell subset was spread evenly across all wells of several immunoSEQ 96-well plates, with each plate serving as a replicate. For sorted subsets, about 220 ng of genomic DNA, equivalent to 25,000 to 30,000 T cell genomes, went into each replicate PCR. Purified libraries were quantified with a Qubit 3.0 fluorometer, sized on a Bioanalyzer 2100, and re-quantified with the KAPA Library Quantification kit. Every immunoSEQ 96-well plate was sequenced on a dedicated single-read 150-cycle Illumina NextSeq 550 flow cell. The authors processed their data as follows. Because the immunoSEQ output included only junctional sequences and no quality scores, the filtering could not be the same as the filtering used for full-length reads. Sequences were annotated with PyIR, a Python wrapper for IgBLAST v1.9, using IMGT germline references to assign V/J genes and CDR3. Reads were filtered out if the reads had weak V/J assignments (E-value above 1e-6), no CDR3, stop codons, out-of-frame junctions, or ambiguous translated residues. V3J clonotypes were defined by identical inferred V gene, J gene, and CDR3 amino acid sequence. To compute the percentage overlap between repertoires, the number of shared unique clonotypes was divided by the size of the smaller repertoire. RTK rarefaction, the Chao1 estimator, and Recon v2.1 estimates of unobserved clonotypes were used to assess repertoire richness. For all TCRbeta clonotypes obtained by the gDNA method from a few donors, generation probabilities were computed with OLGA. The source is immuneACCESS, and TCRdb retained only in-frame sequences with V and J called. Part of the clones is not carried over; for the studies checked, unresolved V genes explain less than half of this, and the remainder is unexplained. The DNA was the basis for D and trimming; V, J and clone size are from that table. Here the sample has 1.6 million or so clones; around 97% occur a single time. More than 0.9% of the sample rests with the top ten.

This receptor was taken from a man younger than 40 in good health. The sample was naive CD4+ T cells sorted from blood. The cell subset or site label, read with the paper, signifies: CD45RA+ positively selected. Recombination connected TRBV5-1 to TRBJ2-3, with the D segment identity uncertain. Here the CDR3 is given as CASSLNKDTQYF. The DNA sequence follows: TGCGCCAGCAGCTTGAATAAAGATACGCAGTATTTT.